These T cell receptor beta chains were read from a single sample in a study of shared clonotypes between healthy human individuals. The repertoire was sequenced with immunoSEQ multiplex PCR; TCRdb's copy has only in-frame clones and lacks some. This sample has hundreds of thousands of clones, with around 78% found just once. The sample was PBMCs. Receptors were obtained from a middle-aged woman in good health. Some clones in this sample may be carry-over from other donors' samples. Each CDR3 is given with its conserved first and last residue. D genes are given only for firm matches. Clone size is given for some rows only: seen once, a few or many times, or a class if the clone is expanded.

TRBV19	TRBJ2-5	TRBD1	.	CASSIGGTVEETQYF	TGTGCCAGTAGTATAGGGGGGACAGTTGAAGAGACCCAGTACTTC
TRBV7-9	TRBJ2-1	TRBD2	.	CASSWGLAVYNEQFF	TGTGCCAGCAGCTGGGGACTAGCGGTCTACAATGAGCAGTTCTTC
TRBV30	TRBJ2-7	TRBD1	.	CAWGRDRASSYEQYF	TGTGCCTGGGGAAGGGACAGGGCGAGCTCCTACGAGCAGTACTTC
TRBV27	TRBJ1-3	.	once	CASSLGAPISGNTIYF	TGTGCCAGCAGTTTAGGGGCTCCTATCTCTGGAAACACCATATATTTT
TRBV5-8	TRBJ1-5	.	.	CASSPDSLWQPQHF	TGTGCCAGCAGCCCGGACAGCCTGTGGCAGCCCCAGCATTTT
TRBV28	TRBJ1-4	.	.	CASSFRGRTGEKLFF	TGTGCCAGCAGTTTTAGAGGAAGGACGGGGGAAAAACTGTTTTTT
TRBV27	TRBJ2-3	.	.	CASSDTGLLEDTQYF	TGTGCCAGCAGTGACACCGGACTGCTGGAGGATACGCAGTATTTT
TRBV18	TRBJ2-7	.	.	CASSPSATRSEQYF	TGTGCCAGCTCCCCCTCGGCCACAAGGTCGGAGCAGTACTTC
TRBV21-1	TRBJ2-7	.	.	CASSRDCKSYEQYF	TGTGCCAGCAGCAGGGACTGCAAATCCTACGAGCAGTACTTC
TRBV11-2	TRBJ1-5	.	few	CASSLDGSQPQHF	TGTGCCAGCAGCTTAGATGGGAGTCAGCCCCAGCATTTT
TRBV7-6	TRBJ2-7	TRBD1	.	CASSPGTDYEQYF	TGTGCCAGCAGCCCGGGGACAGACTACGAGCAGTACTTC
TRBV6-5	TRBJ2-7	.	.	CASRKQGQYEQYF	TGTGCCAGCAGAAAACAGGGTCAGTACGAGCAGTACTTC
TRBV21-1	TRBJ1-2	.	few	CARVTGGRYGYTF	TGTGCCAGGGTGACAGGGGGCCGCTATGGCTACACCTTC
TRBV6-1	TRBJ1-5	.	.	CASSEEEVSVGQPQHF	TGTGCCAGCAGTGAAGAGGAGGTGTCAGTGGGTCAGCCCCAGCATTTT
TRBV4-3	TRBJ2-4	TRBD2	.	CASSQERPGGRGDIQYF	TGCGCCAGCAGCCAAGAGCGTCCCGGAGGGAGGGGCGACATTCAGTACTTC
TRBV23-1	TRBJ2-7	TRBD1	.	CASSHATGGSYEQYF	TGCGCCAGCAGTCATGCGACAGGGGGCTCCTACGAGCAGTACTTC
TRBV4-3	TRBJ2-5	TRBD2	.	CASSQVGGFVETQYF	TGCGCCAGCAGCCAAGTGGGGGGGTTTGTTGAGACCCAGTACTTC
TRBV7-9	TRBJ1-4	.	.	CASSLDRYNEKLFF	TGTGCCAGCAGCTTAGACAGATATAATGAAAAACTGTTTTTT
TRBV5-4	TRBJ2-7	.	.	CASSKDRTSEEQYF	TGTGCCAGCAGTAAAGACAGGACGTCAGAAGAGCAGTACTTC
TRBV19	TRBJ2-1	TRBD2	.	CASSFRLAGGRNEQFF	TGTGCCAGTAGTTTCCGTCTAGCGGGAGGACGCAATGAGCAGTTCTTC
TRBV6-1	TRBJ1-2	.	.	CASSEAGGLDYGYTF	TGTGCCAGCAGTGAAGCGGGCGGATTGGACTATGGCTACACCTTC
TRBV7-6	TRBJ2-1	TRBD2	.	CASTEGLAGVGEQFF	TGTGCCAGCACCGAGGGTCTAGCGGGAGTGGGTGAGCAGTTCTTC
TRBV7-6	TRBJ2-1	.	.	CASSLIQHSYNEQFF	TGTGCCAGCAGCTTAATACAGCACTCCTACAATGAGCAGTTCTTC
TRBV11-2	TRBJ2-1	.	few	CASSLAVAIEQFF	TGTGCCAGCAGCTTAGCAGTCGCTATTGAGCAGTTCTTC
TRBV30	TRBJ2-5	TRBD2	.	CAWRYLTSGKETQYF	TGTGCCTGGAGGTACCTGACTAGCGGGAAAGAGACCCAGTACTTC
TRBV5-1	TRBJ2-3	TRBD2	.	CASSSGLASDTQYF	TGCGCCAGCAGCTCGGGACTAGCCTCGGATACGCAGTATTTT
TRBV28	TRBJ1-2	.	.	CASSELDYGYTF	TGTGCCAGCTCCGAATTGGACTATGGCTACACCTTC
TRBV5-1	TRBJ1-1	.	.	CASSPPGGAPEAFF	TGCGCCAGCAGCCCCCCGGGGGGGGCCCCTGAAGCTTTCTTT
TRBV29-1	TRBJ2-1	TRBD2	.	CSGLGGGNYNEQFF	TGCAGCGGCCTGGGGGGAGGGAACTACAATGAGCAGTTCTTC
TRBV25-1	TRBJ1-2	.	.	CASSEYRGSYGYTF	TGTGCCAGCAGTGAATACAGGGGCTCATATGGCTACACCTTC
TRBV6-1	TRBJ1-2	TRBD1	.	CASSLKTGGAGTDF	TGTGCCAGCAGTTTAAAGACAGGGGGCGCGGGGACGGACTTC
TRBV7-3	TRBJ2-1	.	.	CASSPNPRTSSGEQFF	TGTGCCAGCAGCCCAAACCCCCGAACTAGTTCCGGTGAGCAGTTCTTC
TRBV18	TRBJ1-1	.	.	CASSPLGATTEAFF	TGTGCCAGCTCACCACTGGGGGCGACCACTGAAGCTTTCTTT
TRBV5-1	TRBJ2-1	.	.	CASSLAVGSDEQFF	TGCGCCAGCAGCTTGGCGGTGGGGAGCGATGAGCAGTTCTTC
TRBV21-1	TRBJ2-7	.	.	CASSSGTVPYEQYF	TGTGCCAGCAGCTCCGGGACAGTTCCCTACGAGCAGTACTTC
TRBV5-1	TRBJ2-7	TRBD2	.	CASSEGSSGRRYEQYF	TGCGCCAGCAGCGAGGGATCTAGCGGGAGAAGGTACGAGCAGTACTTC
TRBV7-9	TRBJ2-1	TRBD2	.	CASSPPGGFFDEQFF	TGTGCCAGCAGCCCGCCGGGAGGGTTTTTCGATGAGCAGTTCTTC
TRBV7-9	TRBJ2-2	.	.	CASSPRGAGNTGELFF	TGTGCCAGCAGCCCCCGGGGGGCAGGGAACACCGGGGAGCTGTTTTTT
TRBV9	TRBJ2-1	TRBD2	.	CASSVQREGLLNEQFF	TGTGCCAGCAGCGTTCAGCGGGAGGGCCTACTCAATGAGCAGTTCTTC
TRBV7-3	TRBJ2-6	.	.	CASSPGKLAVPGANVLTF	TGTGCCAGCAGCCCGGGTAAGCTAGCTGTACCTGGGGCCAACGTCCTGACTTTC
TRBV7-9	TRBJ2-1	TRBD2	.	CASSLLAGPYNEQFF	TGTGCCAGCAGCCTACTAGCGGGACCCTACAATGAGCAGTTCTTC
TRBV4-1	TRBJ2-7	.	.	CASSQVRGVNEQYF	TGCGCCAGCAGCCAAGTGAGGGGCGTCAACGAGCAGTACTTC